These 13 T cell receptor beta chains share one sample of origin, sequenced in a study of cytomegalovirus exposure and HLA in healthy donors. The PCR used 60 Vbeta and 13 Jbeta primers. Here immunoSEQ multiplex PCR was the method, and the copy in TCRdb shows in-frame clones only, minus some. The repertoire holds about 120,000 clones, over 75% seen once, with 9.5% to 12% in the top ten. Sequences were obtained from PBMCs. The origin of the receptors is a middle-aged man in good health and CMV-seropositive.

The chain joins TRBV19 to TRBJ1-1; no reliable D call. Germline V lookup: CDR1 LNHDA, CDR2 SQIVND (reference sequence). The CDR3 sequence is 15 residues long. V lost 3 bases and J 5 bases, leaving 16 bases between the germline ends. Written as DNA, the CDR3 is TGTGCCAGTAGTATTTTGGCGGCTCGGGGTACTGAAGCTTTCTTT. It codes for CASSILAARGTEAFF.

The chain uses TRBV5-1 and TRBJ2-7; perhaps TRBD1 as D (5 bases). Trimming cost V 0 bases and J 6 bases, with 13 bases left between them. Germline-derived CDR1 and CDR2 are SGHRS and YFSETQ. CDR3 length equals 14 residues. The CDR3 DNA follows: TGCGCCAGCAGCTTGGAGGGGCGTCGGTCCGAGCAGTACTTC. Protein sequence: CASSLEGRRSEQYF.

This chain joins TRBV13 and TRBJ1-2; tentative D call: TRBD1 (5 bases). The CDR3 has 12 residues. Germline CDR1 reads PRHDT; CDR2 reads FYEKMQ (reference sequence). Trimming removed 5 bases at V and 4 bases at J, with 8 bases between. DNA of the CDR3: TGTGCCAGCAGCCTGCAGGGCTATGGCTACACCTTC. Translating gives CASSLQGYGYTF. The whole variable domain, remainder taken from reference TRBV13 and TRBJ1-2, is AAGVIQSPRHLIKEKRETATLKCYPIPRHDTVYWYQQGPGQDPQFLISFYEKMQSDKGSIPDRFSAQQFSDYHSELNMSSLELGDSALYFCASSLQGYGYTFGSGTRLTVV.

V usage is TRBV29-1 and J usage is TRBJ2-7, with TRBD1 as a possible D gene (6 bases). Germline V CDR1 and CDR2: SQVTM, ANQGSEA. CDR3 length: 12 amino acids. Trimming shortened V by 4 bases and J by 3 bases, and 10 bases separated the two germline ends. The CDR3 nucleotides read TGCAGCGTTGGTGTGACAGGCTACGAGCAGTACTTC. Protein sequence: CSVGVTGYEQYF.

This chain links TRBV5-4 with TRBJ2-5, with D possibly TRBD2 on 6 matching bases. The DNA end is more similar to TRBJ2-7, so the J call may be wrong. From germline, CDR1 is SGHNT and CDR2 YYREEE (reference sequence). This CDR3 comprises 13 residues. In DNA form, the CDR3 reads TGTGCCAGCAGCTTGCGGGGGTCCTACGAGCAGTACTTC. Translation gives CASSLRGSYEQYF.

The chain carries TRBV2 and TRBJ1-2, with 9 bases matching TRBD1. V lost 8 bases, J lost 8 bases, and 15 bases stayed unmatched. CDR1 and CDR2 from the germline V gene are SNHLY and FYNNEI. This CDR3 is 15 amino acids long. The CDR3 DNA follows: TGTGCCAGCGGGGGACAGGGTTATTCTATTCGCGGCTACACCTTC. Translating it yields CASGGQGYSIRGYTF.

The chain combines TRBV4-3 with TRBJ2-1; D is perhaps TRBD1 (6 bases). Germline V gives CDR1 LGHNA, CDR2 YSLEER. V was trimmed by 4 bases and J by 2 bases, leaving 18 bases between them. This CDR3 contains 17 residues. CDR3 region: CASSRLGAGDPYNEQFF. As DNA, the CDR3 is TGCGCCAGCAGCCGACTCGGCGCAGGGGATCCCTACAATGAGCAGTTCTTC.

The chain has TRBV28 and TRBJ2-3; TRBD2 aligns across 7 bases. Trimming cost V 1 base and J 2 bases; bases outside gene matches: 6. Germline V CDR1 and CDR2: MDHEN, SYDVKM. CDR3 length equals 16 residues. The CDR3 DNA follows: TGTGCCAGCAGTTTATCCCTGGGAGGGGACACAGATACGCAGTATTTT. It translates to CASSLSLGGDTDTQYF. The complete variable domain, with remaining parts taken from reference TRBV28 and TRBJ2-3, reads DVKVTQSSRYLVKRTGEKVFLECVQDMDHENMFWYRQDPGLGLRLIYFSYDVKMKEKGDIPEGYSVSREKKERFSLILESASTNQTSMYLCASSLSLGGDTDTQYFGPGTRLTVL.

This chain uses TRBV5-1 with TRBJ2-1; TRBD1 aligns across 7 bases. CDR1 and CDR2 (germline): SGHRS, YFSETQ. The CDR3 runs to 13 residues. Losses at the gene ends were 0 bases for V and 10 bases for J; bases not matched to a gene: 4. CDR3 nucleotide sequence: TGCGCCAGCAGCTTGGTGGCCAGGGGGGAGCAGTTCTTC. It codes for CASSLVARGEQFF.

This chain uses TRBV25-1 with TRBJ2-3; D possibly corresponds to TRBD1 (6 bases). The germline CDR1 and CDR2 sequences are MGHDK and SYGVNS. The length of the CDR3 is 14 residues. V was shortened by 7 bases and J by 2 bases, with 13 bases between the two germline ends. The CDR3 protein is CASNEGDHTDTQYF. The CDR3 DNA is TGTGCCAGCAACGAGGGGGATCACACAGATACGCAGTATTTT. Looking up the rest from reference TRBV25-1 and TRBJ2-3 gives the full variable domain: EADIYQTPRYLVIGTGKKITLECSQTMGHDKMYWYQQDPGMELHLIHYSYGVNSTEKGDLSSESTVSRIRTEHFPLTLESARPSHTSQYLCASNEGDHTDTQYFGPGTRLTVL.

This clone was found once. The chain is built from TRBV10-3 and TRBJ1-5, with D possibly being TRBD1 (6 bases). V was cut by 0 bases and J by 4 bases, with 10 bases left in between. This CDR3 comprises 15 residues. Germline values: CDR1 ENHRY, CDR2 SYGVKD. The CDR3 spells CAISESGQGNQPQHF. CDR3 DNA: TGTGCCATCAGTGAGTCCGGGCAGGGGAATCAGCCCCAGCATTTT.

This chain joins TRBV5-1 and TRBJ2-7; no definite D call. The CDR3 is 13 amino acids. V lost 5 bases and J lost 0, with 9 bases in between. CDR1 is SGHRS and CDR2 is YFSETQ in the germline V gene. The CDR3 sequence is CASSQSSSYEQYF. The CDR3 coding sequence is TGCGCCAGCAGTCAGTCTAGCTCCTACGAGCAGTACTTC.

The rearrangement links TRBV7-8 to TRBJ2-1; a weak D match, TRBD2 (5 bases). Germline loops: CDR1 SGHVS, CDR2 FQNEAQ. V was cut by 2 bases and J by 1 base, with 6 bases left in between. The CDR3 sequence is 14 residues long. The CDR3 DNA is TGTGCCAGCAGCTTACTAGCTTCCTACAATGAGCAGTTCTTC. This encodes CASSLLASYNEQFF.